One and the same sample provided the 27 T cell receptor beta chains below, sequenced in a study of blood T cell repertoires in COVID-19. The assay was immunoSEQ multiplex PCR, and TCRdb's table has in-frame clones only and misses some. The repertoire consists of tens of thousands of clones, with roughly 87% occurring once and the leading ten covering approximately 0.57%. Sequencing was carried out using peripheral blood. These receptors all come from a man aged 50-60 years with COVID-19, enrolled during active disease.

V usage is TRBV7-2 and J usage is TRBJ2-3, with D tentatively TRBD1 (6 bases). There are 16 residues in the CDR3. CDR1 is SGHTA, CDR2 FQGNSA, per germline. V lost 4 bases, J lost 2 bases, and 16 bases lay in between. The CDR3 loop is CASSSQGPPFTDTQYF. In nucleotides, the CDR3 is TGTGCCAGCAGCTCACAGGGTCCACCATTCACAGATACGCAGTATTTT.

The chain carries TRBV28 and TRBJ2-1, with TRBD1 as a possible D gene (6 bases). The CDR3 sequence is 15 residues long. V shed 6 bases and J shed 3 bases, with 15 bases lying between them. Germline V gene sequence: CDR1 MDHEN, CDR2 SYDVKM. The CDR3 coding sequence is TGTGCCAGCAGCCCCACGGGACACCTCTACAATGAGCAGTTCTTC. Translating it yields CASSPTGHLYNEQFF.

The chain carries TRBV6-5 and TRBJ2-1; TRBD1 matches at 8 bases. Trimming cost V 7 bases and J 7 bases; bases outside gene matches: 12. Germline V gene sequence: CDR1 MNHEY, CDR2 SVGAGI. The CDR3 spans 15 residues. CDR3 sequence reads: CASTRGRDTWNEQFF. CDR3 DNA: TGTGCCAGCACCAGGGGGCGGGATACATGGAATGAGCAGTTCTTC.

This chain connects TRBV19 to TRBJ2-7; 8 bases are a match to TRBD1. Germline V CDR1 and CDR2: LNHDA, SQIVND (reference sequence). After removal of 5 bases from V and 2 bases from J, the junction contained 14 bases not matched to a gene. CDR3 length: 17 residues. CDR3 in DNA: TGTGCCAGTAGTCCGAATTTGAGGACAGGGCAGGCCTACGAGCAGTACTTC. Protein: CASSPNLRTGQAYEQYF.

The chain combines TRBV13 with TRBJ2-1, with TRBD2 matching over 13 bases. The CDR3 spans 15 residues. The V and J ends lost 5 bases and 6 bases, in that order; junction bases with no gene match: 4. Germline CDR1 PRHDT, CDR2 FYEKMQ (reference sequence). CDR3 sequence reads: CASSARTSGSNEQFF. The CDR3 DNA is TGTGCCAGCAGCGCACGGACTAGCGGGAGCAATGAGCAGTTCTTC.

This clone has just a few counts. This chain connects TRBV6-2 or TRBV6-3 to TRBJ2-5, with D possibly TRBD1 on 5 matching bases. Germline CDR1 is MNHEY and CDR2 is SVGEGT. The CDR3 contains 14 residues. V gave up 2 bases and J gave up 2 bases, with 9 bases separating them. This CDR3 reads CASSYHSGQETQYF. CDR3 coding DNA: TGTGCCAGCAGTTACCACTCAGGGCAAGAGACCCAGTACTTC.

CDR3 bases: TGTGCCAGTAGGGGACAGGGCACCTACAATGAGCAGTTCTTC. Translated: CASRGQGTYNEQFF. V gene TRBV19 combines with J gene TRBJ2-1, with 9 bases matching TRBD1. Trimming cost V 6 bases and J 2 bases; bases outside gene matches: 2. CDR3 length: 14 amino acids. Per the germline V gene, CDR1 is LNHDA and CDR2 is SQIVND (reference sequence).

The chain links TRBV2 to TRBJ2-5, with TRBD1 matching 8 bases. The CDR3 is 16 amino acids. J was trimmed by 1 base and V by 3 bases; bases with no gene match: 7. Germline CDR1 and CDR2: SNHLY and FYNNEI. CDR3 residues: CASSEPGQGTQETQYF. CDR3 bases: TGTGCCAGCAGTGAGCCAGGACAGGGAACCCAAGAGACCCAGTACTTC.

The gene calls are TRBV18 and TRBJ1-3, with unresolved D. Trimming removed 3 bases from V and 2 bases from J, with 8 bases in between. Germline values: CDR1 KGHSH, CDR2 LQKENI. The CDR3 contains 14 residues. The CDR3 sequence: CASSPERAGNTIYF. CDR3 in DNA: TGTGCCAGCTCACCGGAGAGGGCTGGAAACACCATATATTTT. Full variable domain (missing parts from reference TRBV18 and TRBJ1-3): NAGVMQNPRHLVRRRGQEARLRCSPMKGHSHVYWYRQLPEEGLKFMVYLQKENIIDESGMPKERFSAEFPKEGPSILRIQQVVRGDSAAYFCASSPERAGNTIYFGEGSWLTVV.

The chain has TRBV6-2 or TRBV6-3 and TRBJ2-2; D unresolved. V dropped 4 bases and J dropped 6 bases, with 9 bases sitting between them. Germline V gene lookup returns CDR1 MNHEY and CDR2 SVGEGT. The length of the CDR3 is 13 residues. CDR3 region: CASSSSFPGELFF. Written as DNA, the CDR3 is TGTGCCAGCAGTTCGAGCTTTCCCGGGGAGCTGTTTTTT.

V is TRBV2 and J is TRBJ1-6; 7 positions agree with TRBD1. The ends lost 8 bases at V and 10 bases at J; junction bases unmatched: 8. Germline CDR1 is SNHLY and CDR2 is FYNNEI. The CDR3 runs 13 residues. The CDR3 nucleotides read TGTGCCAGCGGCCGGACAGGAGGATCACCCCTCCACTTT. It specifies CASGRTGGSPLHF.

The rearrangement joins TRBV19 to TRBJ2-7; 7 bases map to TRBD1. This CDR3 comprises 14 residues. Losses at the gene ends were 4 bases for V and 0 bases for J; bases not matched to a gene: 3. Germline V gene sequence: CDR1 LNHDA, CDR2 SQIVND (reference sequence). CDR3 region: CASSNRDSSYEQYF. DNA of the CDR3: TGTGCCAGTAGTAACCGGGACAGCTCCTACGAGCAGTACTTC.

The chain uses TRBV20-1 and TRBJ1-2; D remains ambiguous. Trimming pared 3 bases from V and 8 bases from J, leaving 10 bases between. This CDR3 contains 11 residues. The V gene's germline CDR1 is DFQATT and CDR2 SNEGSKA (reference sequence). DNA of the CDR3: TGCAGTGCTAGGGTAGGAGGAGGCTACACCTTC. Translating it yields CSARVGGGYTF.

V gene TRBV19 combines with J gene TRBJ2-7; no reliable D call. Per the germline V gene, CDR1 is LNHDA and CDR2 is SQIVND (reference sequence). Trimming removed 6 bases from V and 2 bases from J, with 14 bases in between. The CDR3 sequence is 14 residues long. CDR3 region: CASSRVLSAYEQYF. The CDR3 coding sequence is TGTGCCAGTAGCCGGGTCCTCTCAGCCTACGAGCAGTACTTC.

The chain uses TRBV7-2 and TRBJ1-1; weak D call: TRBD1 (5 bases). The CDR3 extends over 15 amino acids. The germline V gene has CDR1 SGHTA and CDR2 FQGNSA. V dropped 6 bases and J dropped 4 bases, with 18 bases sitting between them. CDR3 sequence (DNA): TGTGCCAGCAGGTATACCACGGGGGTTGGCACTGAAGCTTTCTTT. As protein: CASRYTTGVGTEAFF.

The chain joins TRBV3-1 (or the pseudogene TRBV3-2) to TRBJ2-3; a weak D match, TRBD2 (5 bases). The CDR3 runs 14 residues. Trimming removed 1 base at V and 8 bases at J, with 13 bases between. Germline V gene data show CDR1 as LGHDT and CDR2 as YNNKEL (reference sequence). The CDR3 sequence is CASSQGPTGSTQYF. CDR3 DNA: TGTGCCAGCAGCCAAGGTCCCACGGGGAGTACGCAGTATTTT.

The chain combines TRBV11-3 with TRBJ2-7, with D unresolved. Germline CDR1 SGHNT, CDR2 YENEEA. The CDR3 is 15 residues long. Between the trimmed V and J ends, which lost 5 bases and 3 bases, there was a span of 17 bases. Written as DNA, the CDR3 is TGTGCCAGCAGCCCACGCTTTGACAAGAACTACGAGCAGTACTTC. Its translation: CASSPRFDKNYEQYF.

A single count supports this clone. This chain connects TRBV28 to TRBJ2-2; 8 bases align to TRBD2. Looked up from germline, CDR1 is MDHEN and CDR2 is SYDVKM. The ends lost 4 bases at V and 8 bases at J; junction bases unmatched: 9. The CDR3 runs to 15 residues. Here the CDR3 reads CASSSPAGAGGELFF. The CDR3 nucleotides are TGTGCCAGCAGTTCGCCAGCGGGAGCGGGGGGGGAGCTGTTTTTT.

V gene TRBV20-1 combines with J gene TRBJ2-3, with 7 bases fitting TRBD2. CDR1 and CDR2 (germline): DFQATT, SNEGSKA (reference sequence). The V and J ends lost 3 bases and 2 bases, in that order; junction bases with no gene match: 11. The CDR3 consists of 16 residues. CDR3 DNA sequence: TGCAGTGCTAGTTTACCCTCGGGGGGTCCCACAGATACGCAGTATTTT. This encodes CSASLPSGGPTDTQYF.

The chain is built from TRBV5-8 and TRBJ1-2; a possible D gene is TRBD1 (5 bases). Looked up from germline, CDR1 is SGHTS and CDR2 is YDEGEE. The CDR3 is made up of 15 amino acids. Trimming shortened V by 4 bases and J by 0 bases, and 13 bases separated the two germline ends. CDR3 protein: CASSRGRYPNYGYTF. In DNA form, the CDR3 reads TGTGCCAGCAGCCGGGGGAGGTACCCTAACTATGGCTACACCTTC.

The chain employs TRBV5-1 and TRBJ2-2, with 12 bases fitting TRBD2. With 4 bases clipped from V and 6 bases from J, the junction kept 4 bases outside the gene matches. CDR3 length: 15 residues. In germline, CDR1 is SGHRS, CDR2 YFSETQ. The CDR3 DNA reads as TGCGCCAGCAGCAGGACTAGCGGGACCTCCGGGGAGCTGTTTTTT. Its translation is CASSRTSGTSGELFF.

V is TRBV10-3 and J is TRBJ2-5; 8 bases are a match to TRBD1. The length of the CDR3 is 15 residues. Per germline, CDR1 ENHRY and CDR2 SYGVKD. Trimming removed 3 bases from V and 1 base from J; junction bases left unmatched: 4. The CDR3 loop reads CAISDPDRAQETQYF. The CDR3 coding sequence is TGTGCCATCAGTGATCCGGACAGGGCCCAAGAGACCCAGTACTTC.

CDR3 protein: CASSLAGGLENEQYF. The CDR3, as DNA: TGTGCCAGCAGCTTAGCGGGTGGACTAGAAAACGAGCAGTACTTC. The J gene is TRBJ2-7, the V gene TRBV7-9; the match to TRBD2 covers 7 bases. The CDR3 spans 15 residues. Trimming took 0 bases from V and 5 from J; bases not matched to a gene: 7. The germline gives CDR1 SEHNR, CDR2 FQNEAQ (reference sequence).

CDR3 loop: CASSVMGGQGNYGYTF. In nucleotides, the CDR3 is TGTGCCAGCAGCGTAATGGGGGGACAGGGGAACTATGGCTACACCTTC. The rearrangement links TRBV5-5 to TRBJ1-2; 10 nucleotides line up with TRBD1. Trimming at V came to 4 bases and at J to 2 bases, leaving 8 bases not matched to a gene. Germline V gene data show CDR1 as SGHKS and CDR2 as YYEKEE (reference sequence). CDR3 length: 16 amino acids.

This clone was seen a single time. The chain couples TRBV3-1 (or the pseudogene TRBV3-2) to TRBJ2-4, with D possibly matching TRBD1 (5 bases). The CDR3 has 14 residues. Germline V CDR1 and CDR2: LGHDT, YNNKEL (reference sequence). Deletions cut 8 bases from V and 7 bases from J, with 18 bases between. CDR3 amino acids: CASVADRLPNIQYF. In nucleotides, the CDR3 is TGTGCCAGCGTGGCAGACAGACTGCCGAACATTCAGTACTTC.

This chain uses TRBV14 with TRBJ2-7; 7 nucleotides agree with TRBD2. Per the germline V gene, CDR1 is SGHDN and CDR2 is FVKESK. The CDR3 loop spans 13 amino acids. V lost 1 base, J lost 7 bases, and 4 bases stayed unmatched. This CDR3 is CASSQGLAWEQYF. Written as DNA, the CDR3 is TGTGCCAGCAGCCAAGGACTAGCCTGGGAGCAGTACTTC.

Details on this clone: Other DNA sequences within the sample encode an identical CDR3. The V gene is TRBV7-9, the J gene TRBJ2-2, with 10 bases fitting TRBD2. The CDR3 covers 16 residues. Germline values: CDR1 SEHNR, CDR2 FQNEAQ (reference sequence). Unmatched junction bases numbered 5, after V lost 3 bases and J lost 4 bases. CDR3 protein: CASSFIAGGVTGELFF. In nucleotides, the CDR3 is TGTGCCAGCAGCTTCATAGCGGGAGGTGTCACCGGGGAGCTGTTTTTT.